This T cell receptor (beta chain) derives from a study of siplizumab effects on memory and regulatory T cells. Study-wide findings and caveats: Both greater diversity than memory cells and a major contribution to the alloresponse seemed to characterize naive T cells.

The CDR3 length is 14 residues. Between the trimmed V and J ends, which lost 5 bases and 8 bases, there was a span of 16 bases. Looked up from germline, CDR1 is MDHEN and CDR2 is SYDVKM. Assays were performed on some 9.2 x 10^4 TCR templates per sample. TCRdb keeps only in-frame clones here, not all; method: immunoSEQ multiplex PCR. The sample lists about 100,000 clones; less than 95% were seen once. Points on this clone: Its target is not known.

V is TRBV28 and J is TRBJ2-1, with D perhaps given as TRBD1 or TRBD2 (5 bases each). Sequenced material: non-Treg CD4+ T cells sorted from blood. This clonotype was sampled from a human donor in good health. CDR3 protein: CASSGDPRVDEQFF. As DNA, the CDR3 is TGTGCCAGCAGTGGGGACCCCCGAGTCGATGAGCAGTTCTTC.